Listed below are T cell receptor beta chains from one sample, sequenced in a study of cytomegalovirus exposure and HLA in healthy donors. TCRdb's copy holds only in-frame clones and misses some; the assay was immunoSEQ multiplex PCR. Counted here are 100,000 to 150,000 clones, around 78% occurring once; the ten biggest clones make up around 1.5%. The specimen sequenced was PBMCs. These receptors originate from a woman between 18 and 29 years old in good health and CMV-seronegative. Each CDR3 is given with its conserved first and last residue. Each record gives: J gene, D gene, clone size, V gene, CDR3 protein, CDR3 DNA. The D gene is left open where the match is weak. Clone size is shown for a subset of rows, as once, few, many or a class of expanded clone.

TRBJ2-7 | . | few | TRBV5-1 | CASSSDGAYEQYF | TGCGCCAGCAGTTCCGACGGAGCCTACGAGCAGTACTTC
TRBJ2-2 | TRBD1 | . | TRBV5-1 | CAITRAPLDRGRTGELFF | TGCGCCATCACCCGAGCGCCTCTGGACAGGGGGCGCACCGGGGAGCTGTTTTTT
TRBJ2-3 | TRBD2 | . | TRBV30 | CAWSGLAGALTDTQYF | TGTGCCTGGAGTGGACTAGCGGGGGCCCTCACAGATACGCAGTATTTT
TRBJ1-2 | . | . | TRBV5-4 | CASSFTRDYGYTF | TGTGCCAGCAGCTTCACGAGGGACTATGGCTACACCTTC
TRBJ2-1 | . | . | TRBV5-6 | CASSFQNEQFF | TGTGCCAGCAGCTTCCAGAATGAGCAGTTCTTC
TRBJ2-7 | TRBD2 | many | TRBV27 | CASSPGTTFYEQYF | TGTGCCAGCAGCCCCGGGACTACTTTCTACGAGCAGTACTTC
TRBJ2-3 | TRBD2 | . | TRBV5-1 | CASSFPRATSVATDTQYF | TGCGCCAGCAGCTTCCCCCGGGCGACTAGCGTAGCCACAGATACGCAGTATTTT
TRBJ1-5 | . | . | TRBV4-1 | CASSQNIRDQPQHF | TGCGCCAGCAGCCAAAACATCCGGGATCAGCCCCAGCATTTT
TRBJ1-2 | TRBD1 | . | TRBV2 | CASSAFQGQVGEGYTF | TGTGCCAGCAGTGCTTTCCAGGGACAGGTGGGAGAAGGCTACACCTTC
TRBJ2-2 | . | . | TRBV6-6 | CATKTTGELFF | TGTGCCACCAAGACAACCGGGGAGCTGTTTTTT
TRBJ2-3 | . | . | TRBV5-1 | CASSTDRIYTDTQYF | TGCGCCAGCAGCACCGACAGGATTTACACAGATACGCAGTATTTT
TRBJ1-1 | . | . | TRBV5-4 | CASSTRGGRAFF | TGTGCCAGCAGCACCCGCGGGGGTCGGGCTTTCTTT
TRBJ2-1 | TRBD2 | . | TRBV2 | CASIAGVGYNEQFF | TGTGCCAGCATAGCGGGAGTGGGGTACAATGAGCAGTTCTTC
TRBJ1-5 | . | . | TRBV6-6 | CASSWTDSNQPQHF | TGTGCCAGCAGCTGGACAGATAGCAATCAGCCCCAGCATTTT
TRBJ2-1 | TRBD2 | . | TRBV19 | CASSVIGTSGGGRNEQFF | TGTGCCAGTAGTGTAATCGGGACTAGCGGGGGAGGTAGAAATGAGCAGTTCTTC
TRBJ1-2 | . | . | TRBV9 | CASSALPGVNYGYTF | TGTGCCAGCAGCGCACTTCCAGGGGTTAACTATGGCTACACCTTC